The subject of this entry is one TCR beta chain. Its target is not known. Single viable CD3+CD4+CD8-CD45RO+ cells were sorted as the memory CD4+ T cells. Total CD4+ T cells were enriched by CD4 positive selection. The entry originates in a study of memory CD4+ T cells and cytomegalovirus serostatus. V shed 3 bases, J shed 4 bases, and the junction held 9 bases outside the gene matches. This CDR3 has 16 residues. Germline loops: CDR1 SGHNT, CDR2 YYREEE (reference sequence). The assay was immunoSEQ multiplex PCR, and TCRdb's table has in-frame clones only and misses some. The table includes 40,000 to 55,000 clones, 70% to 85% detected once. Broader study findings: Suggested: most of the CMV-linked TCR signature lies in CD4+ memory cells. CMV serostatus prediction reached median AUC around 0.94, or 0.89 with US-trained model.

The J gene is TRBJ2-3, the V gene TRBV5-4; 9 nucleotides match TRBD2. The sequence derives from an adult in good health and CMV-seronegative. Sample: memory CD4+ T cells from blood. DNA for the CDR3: TGTGCCAGCAGCTCCGCCGGGACTAGCCGATCAGATACGCAGTATTTT. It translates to CASSSAGTSRSDTQYF.